The 16 T cell receptor beta chains reported below all come from one sample, sequenced in a study of blood T cell repertoires in COVID-19. Sequencing used immunoSEQ multiplex PCR; TCRdb keeps in-frame clones, though not all of them. The repertoire consists of fewer than 200,000 clones, with 75% to 80% occurring once and the leading ten covering roughly 8.6%. The sequencing sample was made of peripheral blood. Receptor source: a woman aged 50 to 60 with active or convalescent COVID-19.

The genes are TRBV5-1 and TRBJ1-2; TRBD1 might be the D (6 bases). Per the germline V gene, CDR1 is SGHRS and CDR2 is YFSETQ. V lost 4 bases to trimming and J lost 7 bases, with 17 bases between them. The CDR3 has 14 residues. This CDR3 reads CASSLVGGAGGYTF. DNA for the CDR3: TGCGCCAGCAGCCTGGTTGGGGGCGCCGGTGGCTACACCTTC.

This chain connects TRBV11-2 to TRBJ2-7; 9 nucleotides agree with TRBD2. J was trimmed by 6 bases and V by 4 bases; bases with no gene match: 13. The germline V gene encodes CDR1 SGHAT and CDR2 FQNNGV. CDR3 length: 16 amino acids. This CDR3 reads CASSSPHGIAGVEQYF. The CDR3 DNA reads as TGTGCCAGCAGCTCCCCCCATGGAATAGCGGGAGTCGAGCAGTACTTC. The variable domain in full, with the rest retrieved from reference TRBV11-2 and TRBJ2-7, is EAGVAQSPRYKIIEKRQSVAFWCNPISGHATLYWYQQILGQGPKLLIQFQNNGVVDDSQLPKDRFSAERLKGVDSTLKIQPAKLEDSAVYLCASSSPHGIAGVEQYFGPGTRLTVT.

The V call is TRBV7-9, the J call TRBJ1-1, with D unclear. Germline lookup yields CDR1 SEHNR and CDR2 FQNEAQ (reference sequence). There are 13 residues in the CDR3. Trimming cost V 6 bases and J 3 bases, with 11 bases left between them. The CDR3 bases are TGTGCCAGCAGTCCCGACACGTACACTGAAGCTTTCTTT. Its protein product is CASSPDTYTEAFF.

In its sample, this clone was seen a few times. The chain is built from TRBV7-6 and TRBJ2-7; D remains unclear. This CDR3 has 13 amino acids. Trimming left V 5 bases short and J 9 bases short, with 17 bases between. Germline V gene data show CDR1 as SGHVS and CDR2 as FNYEAQ. The CDR3 nucleotides read TGTGCCAGCAGCCGCGAAGAAGCGAGTTCGCAGTACTTC. Translating it yields CASSREEASSQYF. Supplemented by reference TRBV7-6 and TRBJ2-7, the full variable domain reads GAGVSQSPRYKVTKRGQDVALRCDPISGHVSLYWYRQALGQGPEFLTYFNYEAQQDKSGLPNDRFSAERPEGSISTLTIQRTEQRDSAMYRCASSREEASSQYFGPGTRLTVT.

The genes are TRBV6-1 and TRBJ1-5, with TRBD1 matching 7 bases. The CDR3 is 15 amino acids. The J segment lost 9 bases and the V segment lost 1 base, leaving 9 bases of the junction unmatched. Germline V gives CDR1 MNHNS, CDR2 SASEGT. The CDR3 loop reads CASSEGQGYRGPQHF. CDR3 bases: TGTGCCAGCAGTGAAGGACAGGGATATCGAGGGCCCCAGCATTTT.

This clone appeared a few times. The rearrangement joins TRBV6-5 to TRBJ1-1, with D tentatively TRBD1 (5 bases). The CDR3 covers 14 residues. V was shortened by 8 bases and J by 1 base, with 14 bases between the two germline ends. CDR1 is MNHEY, CDR2 SVGAGI, per germline. The CDR3 coding sequence is TGTGCCAGCCGCTCAGGGAGGCGGAACACTGAAGCTTTCTTT. It is translated as CASRSGRRNTEAFF.

The chain couples TRBV4-3 to TRBJ1-1; 8 bases are shared with TRBD1. The ends lost 4 bases at V and 6 bases at J; junction bases unmatched: 7. CDR1 LGHNA and CDR2 YSLEER come from the germline V gene. CDR3 size: 14 residues. The CDR3 protein is CASSLLQGAPEAFF. CDR3 DNA: TGCGCCAGCAGCCTCCTTCAGGGGGCCCCTGAAGCTTTCTTT.

This clone was counted a few times. The CDR3 region is CASSIAGHLNQPQHF. CDR3 coding DNA: TGTGCCAGTAGTATAGCCGGACACCTCAATCAGCCCCAGCATTTT. The chain has TRBV19 and TRBJ1-5, with D maybe TRBD1 (5 bases). The CDR3 extends over 15 amino acids. Germline assignment: CDR1 LNHDA and CDR2 SQIVND (reference sequence). The germline V and J ends were trimmed by 1 base and 3 bases, with 10 bases remaining between them.

The chain uses TRBV10-3 and TRBJ1-1; D might be TRBD1 (6 bases). V lost 0 bases and J 3 bases, leaving 20 bases between the germline ends. Looked up from germline, CDR1 is ENHRY and CDR2 is SYGVKD. The CDR3 consists of 18 residues. CDR3 protein: CAISESGGGSQTHTEAFF. DNA of the CDR3: TGTGCCATCAGTGAGTCGGGGGGGGGCAGCCAGACGCACACTGAAGCTTTCTTT.

This clone showed up just once. The chain is built from TRBV19 and TRBJ1-5; 9 bases align to TRBD1. CDR1 and CDR2 from the germline V gene are LNHDA and SQIVND (reference sequence). Trimming took 4 bases from V and 0 from J; bases not matched to a gene: 7. There are 17 residues in the CDR3. CDR3 amino acids: CASSTGQGRASNQPQHF. The CDR3, as DNA: TGTGCCAGTAGTACCGGACAGGGGCGGGCTAGCAATCAGCCCCAGCATTTT.

The rearrangement links TRBV3-1 (or the pseudogene TRBV3-2) to TRBJ1-2, with a tentative D call TRBD1 (5 bases). V was trimmed by 5 bases and J by 2 bases, leaving 15 bases between them. Germline CDR1 is LGHDT and CDR2 is YNNKEL (reference sequence). The CDR3 loop spans 15 amino acids. The CDR3 DNA reads TGTGCCAGCAGCGTAGGGGCAGGGAGGAACTATGGCTACACCTTC. Residues: CASSVGAGRNYGYTF.

The chain recombines TRBV7-2 with TRBJ2-5; perhaps TRBD2 as D (6 bases). The CDR3 contains 15 residues. Germline values: CDR1 SGHTA, CDR2 FQGNSA. V lost 1 base to trimming and J lost 5 bases, with 14 bases between them. CDR3 sequence (DNA): TGTGCCAGCAGCTTAGTACAAGCTAGCGTGGAGACCCAGTACTTC. The encoded protein is CASSLVQASVETQYF.

V usage is TRBV15 and J usage is TRBJ2-1; unclear D gene. Germline V CDR1 and CDR2: LNHNV, YYDKDF (reference sequence). The V end was cut by 0 bases, the J end by 7 bases, with 10 bases between. There are 14 residues in the CDR3. As DNA, the CDR3 is TGTGCCACCAGCAGAGATCTAGGAGTGAATGAGCAGTTCTTC. Its protein is CATSRDLGVNEQFF.

Note on this clone: This sample includes further DNA sequences coding for the same CDR3. V usage is TRBV27 and J usage is TRBJ1-2; D uncertain. The CDR3 has 13 residues. Trimming shortened V by 3 bases and J by 2 bases, and 7 bases separated the two germline ends. CDR1 MNHEY and CDR2 SMNVEV come from the germline V gene (reference sequence). The CDR3 region is CASSLRENYGYTF. CDR3 nucleotide sequence: TGTGCCAGCAGTTTGCGGGAGAACTATGGCTACACCTTC.

V and J are TRBV19 and TRBJ2-1, with 9 positions matching TRBD2. The CDR3 covers 18 residues. V shed 0 bases, J shed 0 bases, and the junction held 6 bases outside the gene matches. Germline CDR1 LNHDA, CDR2 SQIVND (reference sequence). CDR3 nucleotides: TGTGCCAGTAGTATAGATACGGCTAGCGGGGACTCCTACAATGAGCAGTTCTTC. Translated, it gives CASSIDTASGDSYNEQFF.

The chain couples TRBV4-2 to TRBJ2-2; 11 bases fit TRBD1. Germline V gives CDR1 LGHNA, CDR2 YNFKEQ. The CDR3 consists of 17 residues. V dropped 0 bases and J dropped 4; count of bases not matched to a gene: 4. For the CDR3, the DNA is TGTGCCAGCAGCCAAGACGGGACAGGGGGACCCACCGGGGAGCTGTTTTTT. It translates to CASSQDGTGGPTGELFF.